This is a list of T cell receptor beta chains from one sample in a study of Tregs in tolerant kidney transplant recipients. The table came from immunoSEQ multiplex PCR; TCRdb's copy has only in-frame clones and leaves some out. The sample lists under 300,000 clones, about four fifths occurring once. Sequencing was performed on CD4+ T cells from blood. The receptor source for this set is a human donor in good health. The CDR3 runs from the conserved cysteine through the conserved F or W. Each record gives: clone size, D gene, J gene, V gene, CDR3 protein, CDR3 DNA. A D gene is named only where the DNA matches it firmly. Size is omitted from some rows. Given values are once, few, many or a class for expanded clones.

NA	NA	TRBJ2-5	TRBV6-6	CASSRPSETQYF	TGTGCCAGCAGTCGTCCGAGCGAGACCCAGTACTTC
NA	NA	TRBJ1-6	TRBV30	CAWSRLGSPLHF	TGTGCCTGGAGCCGACTTGGGTCACCCCTCCACTTT
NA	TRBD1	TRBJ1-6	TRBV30	CAWSTGAAYNSPLHF	TGTGCCTGGAGTACAGGGGCGGCCTATAATTCCCCCCTCCACTTT
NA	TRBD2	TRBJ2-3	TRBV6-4	CASSEWTGGRTDTQYF	TGTGCCAGCAGTGAATGGACGGGGGGGCGGACAGATACGCAGTATTTT
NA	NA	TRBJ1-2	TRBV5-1	CASSFGTERSYGYTF	TGCGCCAGCAGCTTCGGGACCGAGAGGAGCTATGGCTACACCTTC
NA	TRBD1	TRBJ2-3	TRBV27	CASSPRTGTDTQYF	TGTGCCAGCAGTCCAAGGACAGGAACAGATACGCAGTATTTT
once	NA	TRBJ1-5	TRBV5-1	CASSLETGGNQPQHF	TGCGCCAGCAGCTTGGAGACAGGTGGCAATCAGCCCCAGCATTTT
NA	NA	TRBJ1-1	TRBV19	CASSQGRNTEAFF	TGTGCCAGTAGTCAGGGACGGAACACTGAAGCTTTCTTT
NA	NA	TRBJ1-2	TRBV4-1	CASSQGVGTYGYTF	TGCGCCAGCAGCCAAGGGGTGGGCACCTATGGCTACACCTTC
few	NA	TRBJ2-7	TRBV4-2	CASSHASKNEQYF	TGTGCCAGCAGCCACGCTAGCAAAAACGAGCAGTACTTC
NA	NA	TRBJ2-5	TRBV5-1	CASSLVGTRETQYF	TGCGCCAGCAGCTTGGTGGGGACAAGAGAGACCCAGTACTTC
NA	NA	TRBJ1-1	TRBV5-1	CASSLSRSGEAFF	TGCGCCAGCAGCTTGTCTAGGTCGGGGGAAGCTTTCTTT
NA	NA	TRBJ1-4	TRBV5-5	CASSLGRAGEKLFF	TGTGCCAGCAGCCTAGGGAGGGCAGGGGAAAAACTGTTTTTT
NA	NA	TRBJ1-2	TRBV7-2	CASSLAYGGGYTF	TGTGCCAGCAGCTTAGCGTATGGGGGTGGCTACACCTTC
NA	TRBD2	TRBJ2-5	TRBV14	CASSQRTSGSLVEETQYF	TGTGCCAGCAGCCAAAGGACTAGCGGGAGCTTGGTCGAAGAGACCCAGTACTTC
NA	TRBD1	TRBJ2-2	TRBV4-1	CASSRGDREFSGELFF	TGCGCCAGCAGCCGAGGGGACAGGGAGTTCAGCGGGGAGCTGTTTTTT
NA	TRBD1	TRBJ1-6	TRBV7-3	CASREGTGLNSPLHF	TGTGCCAGCAGGGAGGGGACAGGTCTAAATTCACCCCTCCACTTT
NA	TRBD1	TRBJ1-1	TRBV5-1	CASRNTGEATEAFF	TGCGCCAGCAGGAACACAGGGGAGGCGACTGAAGCTTTCTTT
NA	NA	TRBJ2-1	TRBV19	CASSIPAGRPYNEQFF	TGTGCCAGTAGTATACCAGCGGGCCGACCATACAATGAGCAGTTCTTC
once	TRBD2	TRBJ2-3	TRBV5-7	CASSLWLAGRTDTQYF	TGTGCCAGCAGCTTGTGGCTAGCGGGTCGCACAGATACGCAGTATTTT
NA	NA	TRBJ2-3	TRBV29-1	CSVLVADTQYF	TGCAGCGTCCTCGTGGCAGATACGCAGTATTTT
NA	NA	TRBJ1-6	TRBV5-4	CASSLAGRGLYNSPLHF	TGTGCCAGCAGCTTGGCAGGCAGGGGATTGTATAATTCACCCCTCCACTTT
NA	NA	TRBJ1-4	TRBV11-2	CASSIGPTRGEKLFF	TGTGCCAGCAGCATCGGACCTACGCGCGGGGAAAAACTGTTTTTT